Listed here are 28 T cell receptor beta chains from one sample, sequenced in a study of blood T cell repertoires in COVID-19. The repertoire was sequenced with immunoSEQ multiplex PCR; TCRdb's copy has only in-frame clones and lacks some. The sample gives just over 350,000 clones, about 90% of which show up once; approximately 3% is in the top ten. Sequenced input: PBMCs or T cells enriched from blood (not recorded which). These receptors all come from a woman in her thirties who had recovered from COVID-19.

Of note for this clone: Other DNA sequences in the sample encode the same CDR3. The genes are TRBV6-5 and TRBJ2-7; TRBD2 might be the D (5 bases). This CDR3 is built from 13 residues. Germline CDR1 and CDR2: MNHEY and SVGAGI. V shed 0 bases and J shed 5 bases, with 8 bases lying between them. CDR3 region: CASSYSPADEQYF. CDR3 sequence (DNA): TGTGCCAGCAGTTACTCTCCAGCGGACGAGCAGTACTTC.

The CDR3 nucleotides read TGTGCCAGCAGCTTGGATGTAGGGGGCTATTCACCCCTCCACTTT. Translating gives CASSLDVGGYSPLHF. This rearrangement joins TRBV5-8 to TRBJ1-6, with TRBD1 matching over 7 bases. The CDR3 runs to 15 residues. Germline-derived CDR1 and CDR2 are SGHTS and YDEGEE. With 0 bases clipped from V and 8 bases from J, the junction kept 5 bases outside the gene matches.

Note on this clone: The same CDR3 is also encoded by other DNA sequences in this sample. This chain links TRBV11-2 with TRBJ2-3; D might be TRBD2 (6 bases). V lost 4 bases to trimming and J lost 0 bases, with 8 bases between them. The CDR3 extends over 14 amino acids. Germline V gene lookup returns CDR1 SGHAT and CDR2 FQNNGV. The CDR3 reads CASSSGTSTDTQYF. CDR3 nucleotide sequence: TGTGCCAGCAGCTCTGGGACTAGCACAGATACGCAGTATTTT.

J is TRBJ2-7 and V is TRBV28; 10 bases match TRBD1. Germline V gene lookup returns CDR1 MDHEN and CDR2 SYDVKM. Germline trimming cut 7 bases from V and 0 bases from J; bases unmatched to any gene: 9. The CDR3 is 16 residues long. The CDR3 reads CASNLSRDRGSYEQYF. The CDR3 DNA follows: TGTGCCAGCAACTTATCCCGGGACAGGGGCTCCTACGAGCAGTACTTC.

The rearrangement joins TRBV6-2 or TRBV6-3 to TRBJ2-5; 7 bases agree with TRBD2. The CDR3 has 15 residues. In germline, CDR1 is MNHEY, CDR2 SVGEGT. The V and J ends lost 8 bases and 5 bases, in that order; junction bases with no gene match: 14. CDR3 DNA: TGTGCCAGCCGCCACCGGGACTACTTCCAGGAGACCCAGTACTTC. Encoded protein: CASRHRDYFQETQYF.

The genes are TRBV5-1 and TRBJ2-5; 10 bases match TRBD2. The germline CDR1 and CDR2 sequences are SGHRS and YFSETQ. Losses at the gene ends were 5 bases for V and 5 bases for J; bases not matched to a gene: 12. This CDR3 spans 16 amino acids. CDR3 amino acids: CASRLSGGAFYETQYF. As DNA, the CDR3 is TGCGCCAGCAGATTAAGCGGGGGGGCTTTTTATGAGACCCAGTACTTC.

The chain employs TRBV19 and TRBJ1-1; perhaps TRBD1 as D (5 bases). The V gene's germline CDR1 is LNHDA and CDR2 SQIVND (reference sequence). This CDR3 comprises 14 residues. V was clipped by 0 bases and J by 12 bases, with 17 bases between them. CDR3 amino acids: CASSIEGTRRGTFF. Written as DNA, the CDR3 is TGTGCCAGTAGTATAGAGGGGACTCGGAGGGGAACTTTCTTT.

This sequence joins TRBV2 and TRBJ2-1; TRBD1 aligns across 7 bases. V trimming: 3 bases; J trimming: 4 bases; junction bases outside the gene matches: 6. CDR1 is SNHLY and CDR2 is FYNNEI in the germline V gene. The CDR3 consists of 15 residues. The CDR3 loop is CASSDGTAAYNEQFF. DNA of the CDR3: TGTGCCAGCAGTGACGGGACAGCAGCTTACAATGAGCAGTTCTTC.

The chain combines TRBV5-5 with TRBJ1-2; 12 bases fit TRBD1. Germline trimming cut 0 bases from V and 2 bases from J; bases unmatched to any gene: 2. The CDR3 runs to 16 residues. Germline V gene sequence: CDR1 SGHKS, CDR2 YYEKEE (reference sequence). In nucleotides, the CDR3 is TGTGCCAGCAGCTTGGGAGGGACAGGGGGCAACTATGGCTACACCTTC. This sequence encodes CASSLGGTGGNYGYTF.

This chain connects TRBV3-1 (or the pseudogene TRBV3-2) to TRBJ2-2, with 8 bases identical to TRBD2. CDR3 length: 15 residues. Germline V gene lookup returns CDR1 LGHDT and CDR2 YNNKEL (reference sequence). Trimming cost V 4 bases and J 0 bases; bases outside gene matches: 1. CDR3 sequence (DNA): TGTGCCAGCAGCCGTAGCGGGACGAACACCGGGGAGCTGTTTTTT. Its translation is CASSRSGTNTGELFF.

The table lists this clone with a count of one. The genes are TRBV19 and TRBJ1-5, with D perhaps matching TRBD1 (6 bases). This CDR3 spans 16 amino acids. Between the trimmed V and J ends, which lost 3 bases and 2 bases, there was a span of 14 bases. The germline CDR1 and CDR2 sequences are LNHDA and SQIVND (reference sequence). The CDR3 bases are TGTGCCAGTAGTATCCGGGGAGGGGGGGGCAATCAGCCCCAGCATTTT. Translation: CASSIRGGGGNQPQHF.

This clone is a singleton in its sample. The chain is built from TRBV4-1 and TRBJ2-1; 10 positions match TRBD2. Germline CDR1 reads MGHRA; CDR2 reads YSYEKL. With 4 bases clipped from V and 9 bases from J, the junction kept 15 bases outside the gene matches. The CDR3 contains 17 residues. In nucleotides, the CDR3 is TGCGCCAGCAGCCGCTATTCGCTAGCGGGAGAGCGGGGTGAGCAGTTCTTC. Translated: CASSRYSLAGERGEQFF.

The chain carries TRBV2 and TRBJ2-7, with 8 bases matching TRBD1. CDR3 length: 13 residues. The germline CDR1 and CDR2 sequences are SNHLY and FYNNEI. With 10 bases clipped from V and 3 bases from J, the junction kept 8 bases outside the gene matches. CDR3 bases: TGTGCCAACCAAGATGACAGGGGCTACGAGCAGTACTTC. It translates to CANQDDRGYEQYF.

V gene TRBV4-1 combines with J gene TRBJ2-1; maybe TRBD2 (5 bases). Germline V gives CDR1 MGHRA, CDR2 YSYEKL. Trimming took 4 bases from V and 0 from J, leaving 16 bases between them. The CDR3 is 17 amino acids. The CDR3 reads CASSPGRAQNSYNEQFF. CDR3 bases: TGCGCCAGCAGCCCCGGGCGGGCGCAGAACTCCTACAATGAGCAGTTCTTC.

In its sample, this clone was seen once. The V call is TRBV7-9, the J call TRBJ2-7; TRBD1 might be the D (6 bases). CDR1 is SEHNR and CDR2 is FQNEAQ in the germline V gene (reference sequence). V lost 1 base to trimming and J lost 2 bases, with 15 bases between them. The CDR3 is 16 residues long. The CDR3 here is CASSLDLGTTTYEQYF. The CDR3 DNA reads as TGTGCCAGCAGCTTAGACCTAGGGACAACGACCTACGAGCAGTACTTC. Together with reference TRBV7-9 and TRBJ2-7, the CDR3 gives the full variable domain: DTGVSQNPRHKITKRGQNVTFRCDPISEHNRLYWYRQTLGQGPEFLTYFQNEAQLEKSRLLSDRFSAERPKGSFSTLEIQRTEQGDSAMYLCASSLDLGTTTYEQYFGPGTRLTVT.

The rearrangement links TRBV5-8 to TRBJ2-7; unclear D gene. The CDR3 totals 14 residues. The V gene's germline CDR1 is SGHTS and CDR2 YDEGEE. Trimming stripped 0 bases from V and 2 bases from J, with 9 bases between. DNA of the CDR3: TGTGCCAGCAGCTTGGTACAACGTCCCTACGAGCAGTACTTC. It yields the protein CASSLVQRPYEQYF.

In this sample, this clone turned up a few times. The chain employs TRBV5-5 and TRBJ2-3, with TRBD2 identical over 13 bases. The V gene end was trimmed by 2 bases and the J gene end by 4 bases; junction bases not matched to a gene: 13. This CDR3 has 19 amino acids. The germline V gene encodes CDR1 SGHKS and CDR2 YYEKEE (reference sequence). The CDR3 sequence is CASSFSRGLAGEPADTQYF. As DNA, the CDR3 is TGTGCCAGCAGCTTTTCCCGCGGACTAGCGGGAGAGCCGGCAGATACGCAGTATTTT. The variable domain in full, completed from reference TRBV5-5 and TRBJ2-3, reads DAGVTQSPTHLIKTRGQQVTLRCSPISGHKSVSWYQQVLGQGPQFIFQYYEKEERGRGNFPDRFSARQFPNYSSELNVNALLLGDSALYLCASSFSRGLAGEPADTQYFGPGTRLTVL.

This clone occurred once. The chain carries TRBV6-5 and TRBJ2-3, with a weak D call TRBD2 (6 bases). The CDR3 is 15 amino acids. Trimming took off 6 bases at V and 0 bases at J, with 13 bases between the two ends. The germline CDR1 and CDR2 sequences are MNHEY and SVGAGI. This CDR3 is CASRPIGTSTDTQYF. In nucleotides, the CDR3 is TGTGCCAGCAGACCCATCGGGACTAGCACAGATACGCAGTATTTT.

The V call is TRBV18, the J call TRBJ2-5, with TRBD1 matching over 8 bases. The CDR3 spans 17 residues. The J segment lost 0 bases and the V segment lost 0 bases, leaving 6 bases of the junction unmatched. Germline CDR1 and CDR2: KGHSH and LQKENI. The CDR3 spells CASSPPVAGGYQETQYF. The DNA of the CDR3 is TGTGCCAGCTCACCACCGGTTGCAGGGGGCTACCAAGAGACCCAGTACTTC.

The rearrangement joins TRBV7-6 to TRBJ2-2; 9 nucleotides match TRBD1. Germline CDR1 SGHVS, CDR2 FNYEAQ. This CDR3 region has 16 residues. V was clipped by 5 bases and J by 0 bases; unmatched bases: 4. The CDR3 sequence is CASSVRQGANTGELFF. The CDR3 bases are TGTGCCAGCAGCGTAAGACAGGGGGCGAACACCGGGGAGCTGTTTTTT.

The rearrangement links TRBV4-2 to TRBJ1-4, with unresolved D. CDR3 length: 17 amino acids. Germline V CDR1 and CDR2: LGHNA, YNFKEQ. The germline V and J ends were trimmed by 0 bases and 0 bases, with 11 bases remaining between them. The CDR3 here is CASSQERGLATNEKLFF. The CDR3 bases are TGTGCCAGCAGCCAAGAGCGGGGATTGGCAACTAATGAAAAACTGTTTTTT.

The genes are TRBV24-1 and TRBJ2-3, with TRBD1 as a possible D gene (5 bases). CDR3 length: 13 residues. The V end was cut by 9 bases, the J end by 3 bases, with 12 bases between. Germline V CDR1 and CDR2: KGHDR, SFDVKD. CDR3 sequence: CATQGRGTDTQYF. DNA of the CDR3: TGTGCCACCCAGGGTAGGGGAACAGATACGCAGTATTTT.

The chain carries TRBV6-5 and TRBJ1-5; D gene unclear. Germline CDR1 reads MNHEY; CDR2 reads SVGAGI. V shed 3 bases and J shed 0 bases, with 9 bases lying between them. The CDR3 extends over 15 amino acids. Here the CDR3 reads CASSYTENSNQPQHF. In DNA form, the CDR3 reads TGTGCCAGCAGTTATACAGAGAATAGCAATCAGCCCCAGCATTTT.

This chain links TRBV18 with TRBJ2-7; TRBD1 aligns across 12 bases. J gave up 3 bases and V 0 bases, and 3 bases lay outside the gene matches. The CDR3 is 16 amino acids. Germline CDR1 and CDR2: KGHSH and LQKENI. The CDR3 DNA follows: TGTGCCAGCTCACCACCCGGGACAGGGGGCCGCTACGAGCAGTACTTC. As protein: CASSPPGTGGRYEQYF.

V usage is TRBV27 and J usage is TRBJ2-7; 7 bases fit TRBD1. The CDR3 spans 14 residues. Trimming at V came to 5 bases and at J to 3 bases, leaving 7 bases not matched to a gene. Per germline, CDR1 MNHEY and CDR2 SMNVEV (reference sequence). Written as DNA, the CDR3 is TGTGCCAGCAGTACCAGGGGGAACTTCTACGAGCAGTACTTC. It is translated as CASSTRGNFYEQYF.

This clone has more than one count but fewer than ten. CDR3 residues: CASSSRGTGDYEQYF. In DNA form, the CDR3 reads TGTGCCAGCAGCTCCCGTGGGACAGGGGATTACGAGCAGTACTTC. This rearrangement joins TRBV7-8 to TRBJ2-7, with TRBD1 identical over 10 bases. CDR1 and CDR2 (germline): SGHVS, FQNEAQ. V lost 4 bases, J lost 4 bases, and 7 bases stayed unmatched. CDR3 size: 15 residues.

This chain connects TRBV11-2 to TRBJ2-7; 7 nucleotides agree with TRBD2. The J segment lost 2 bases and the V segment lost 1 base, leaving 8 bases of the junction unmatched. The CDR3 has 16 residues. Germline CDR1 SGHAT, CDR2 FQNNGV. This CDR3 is CASSLGRREIPYEQYF. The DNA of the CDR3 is TGTGCCAGCAGCTTAGGGCGGCGGGAGATTCCCTACGAGCAGTACTTC.

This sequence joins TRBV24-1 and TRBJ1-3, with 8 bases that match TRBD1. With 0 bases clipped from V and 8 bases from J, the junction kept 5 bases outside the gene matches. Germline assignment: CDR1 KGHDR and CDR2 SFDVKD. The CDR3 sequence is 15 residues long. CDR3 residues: CATSDLQDRDHTIYF. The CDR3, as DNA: TGTGCCACCAGTGATTTGCAGGACAGGGACCACACCATATATTTT.